Listed below are T cell receptor beta chains from one sample, sequenced in a study of technical replicates of blood from a handful of donors. Sequenced by immunoSEQ multiplex PCR; TCRdb stores in-frame clones only, minus some. The data show roughly 100,000 clones, roughly 95% seen once. Sequenced: T cells isolated from PBMCs. These receptors originate from a human donor in good health. Both conserved end residues are part of each CDR3. A D gene is named only where the DNA matches it firmly. A row's size may be missing; if present it is once, few, many or a size class.

d_call j_call clone_size v_call cdr3_aa cdr3_nt
. TRBJ2-3 once TRBV27 CASSLVGTAYTQYF TGTGCCAGCAGTTTAGTAGGGACTGCTTATACGCAGTATTTT
. TRBJ2-7 . TRBV29-1 CSAVGDNSKPYEQYF TGCAGCGCTGTGGGGGACAACTCGAAACCCTACGAGCAGTACTTC
TRBD1 TRBJ2-2 . TRBV19 CASTRQGAQKVFF TGTGCCAGTACTCGGCAGGGGGCTCAGAAGGTGTTTTTT
. TRBJ1-5 . TRBV28 CASSPRQGGQPQHF TGTGCCAGCAGTCCCCGGCAGGGCGGTCAGCCCCAGCATTTT
. TRBJ1-6 . TRBV30 CAWSMGARNSPLHF TGTGCCTGGAGTATGGGCGCCAGGAATTCACCCCTCCACTTT
TRBD1 TRBJ1-4 . TRBV6-1 CASSDSQGVDEKLFF TGTGCCAGCAGTGATTCACAGGGGGTGGATGAAAAACTGTTTTTT
. TRBJ2-2 . TRBV28 CASSLAVYTGELFF TGTGCCAGCAGTTTGGCAGTGTACACCGGGGAGCTGTTTTTT
. TRBJ2-1 . TRBV12-5 CASGLGGGHEQFF TGTGCTAGTGGTTTGGGGGGCGGACACGAGCAGTTCTTC
TRBD2 TRBJ2-7 . TRBV9 CASSSGAPYEQYF TGTGCCAGCAGCAGCGGGGCTCCCTACGAGCAGTACTTC
. TRBJ1-1 . TRBV6-5 CASSSGTYTEAFF TGTGCCAGCAGCTCCGGGACATACACTGAAGCTTTCTTT
. TRBJ1-4 . TRBV7-9 CASSYGQLATNEKLFF TGTGCCAGCAGCTACGGACAGCTTGCAACTAATGAAAAACTGTTTTTT
. TRBJ1-1 . TRBV7-9 CASILDRGMNTEAFF TGTGCCAGCATCTTGGACAGAGGAATGAACACTGAAGCTTTCTTT
. TRBJ2-7 . TRBV7-9 CASSTRRASHEQYF TGTGCCAGCAGCACCCGGAGGGCCAGCCACGAGCAGTACTTC
TRBD1 TRBJ1-2 . TRBV28 CASKTGANYGYTF TGTGCCAGTAAGACAGGGGCTAACTATGGCTACACCTTC
. TRBJ2-7 . TRBV4-3 CASSQEWYPRSGEQYF TGCGCCAGCAGCCAAGAATGGTATCCTAGATCGGGCGAGCAGTACTTC
TRBD2 TRBJ2-3 . TRBV4-2 CASSQKLAGSPPTDTQYF TGTGCCAGCAGCCAGAAACTAGCGGGGAGCCCTCCCACAGATACGCAGTATTTT
TRBD1 TRBJ1-1 . TRBV4-2 CASSQEGTGGTEAFF TGTGCCAGCAGCCAAGAGGGGACAGGGGGCACTGAAGCTTTCTTT
. TRBJ2-5 . TRBV12-5 CASGRHRGGRETQYF TGTGCTAGTGGTCGACACCGTGGAGGTAGAGAGACCCAGTACTTC
. TRBJ1-1 once TRBV28 CASSFYGEYTEAFF TGTGCCAGCAGTTTTTACGGAGAATACACTGAAGCTTTCTTT
. TRBJ2-1 . TRBV15 CATSRVGWRNEQFF TGTGCCACCAGCAGGGTAGGATGGAGGAATGAGCAGTTCTTC
TRBD1 TRBJ2-2 . TRBV7-3 CASSSGQANTGELFF TGTGCCAGCAGCTCGGGACAGGCGAACACCGGGGAGCTGTTTTTT
. TRBJ2-1 . TRBV4-3 CASSFRGDEQFF TGCGCCAGCAGCTTCAGGGGAGATGAGCAGTTCTTC
. TRBJ2-7 . TRBV7-9 CASSLGGSEQYF TGTGCCAGCAGCTTAGGAGGGAGCGAGCAGTACTTC
. TRBJ2-1 . TRBV27 CASSLSGGIQEQFF TGTGCCAGCAGTCTTAGTGGCGGGATCCAAGAGCAGTTCTTC
. TRBJ2-7 . TRBV4-3 CASSQESNSYEQYF TGCGCCAGCAGCCAAGAATCCAACTCCTACGAGCAGTACTTC
. TRBJ2-7 . TRBV11-2 CASSYGTYSSYEQYF TGTGCCAGCAGCTACGGGACTTACAGCTCCTACGAGCAGTACTTC